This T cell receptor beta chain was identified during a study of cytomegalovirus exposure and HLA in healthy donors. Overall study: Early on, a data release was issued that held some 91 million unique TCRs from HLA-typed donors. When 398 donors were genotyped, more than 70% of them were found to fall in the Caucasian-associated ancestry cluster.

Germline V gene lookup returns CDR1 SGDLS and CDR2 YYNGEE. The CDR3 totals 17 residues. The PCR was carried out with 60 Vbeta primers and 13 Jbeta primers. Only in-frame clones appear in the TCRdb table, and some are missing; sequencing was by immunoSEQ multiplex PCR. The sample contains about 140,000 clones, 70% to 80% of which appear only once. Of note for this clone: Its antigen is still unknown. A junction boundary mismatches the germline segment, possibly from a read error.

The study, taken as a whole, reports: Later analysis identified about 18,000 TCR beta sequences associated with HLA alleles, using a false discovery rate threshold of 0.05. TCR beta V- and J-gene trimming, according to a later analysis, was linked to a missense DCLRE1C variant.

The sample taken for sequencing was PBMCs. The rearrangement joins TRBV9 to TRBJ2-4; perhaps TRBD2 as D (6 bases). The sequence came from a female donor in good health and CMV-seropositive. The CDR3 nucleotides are TGTGCCAGCAGCGTATGGCGGGACGATGGGTCCAACAACATTCAGTACTTC. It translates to CASSVWRDDGSNNIQYF.